These 28 T cell receptor beta chains came from one sample sequenced in a study of blood T cell repertoires in COVID-19. Repertoires were generated with immunoSEQ multiplex PCR, while TCRdb's copy carries only in-frame clones and drops some. Here the sample spans more than 250,000 clones, around 88% being singletons. The sequenced material came from peripheral blood. The source of these receptors is a woman aged 45-65 years with acute or convalescent COVID-19.

In its sample, this clone was seen once. The CDR3 region is CASSPPDRENEKLFF. For the CDR3, the DNA is TGTGCCAGCTCACCACCGGACAGGGAGAATGAAAAACTGTTTTTT. The rearrangement uses TRBV18 and TRBJ1-4; 8 bases map to TRBD1. Per germline, CDR1 KGHSH and CDR2 LQKENI. V was clipped by 0 bases and J by 5 bases; unmatched bases: 2. This CDR3 is 15 amino acids long.

The rearrangement links TRBV13 to TRBJ2-3; 11 bases line up with TRBD2. Germline V CDR1 and CDR2: PRHDT, FYEKMQ (reference sequence). CDR3 length equals 16 residues. V shed 5 bases, J shed 0 bases, and the junction held 4 bases outside the gene matches. The CDR3 nucleotides are TGTGCCAGCAGCATCCGACTAGCGGGAAGCACAGATACGCAGTATTTT. Translating it yields CASSIRLAGSTDTQYF.

V usage is TRBV7-2 and J usage is TRBJ2-7, with 11 positions matching TRBD2. V gave up 1 base and J gave up 3 bases; unmatched junction bases: 5. The germline CDR1 and CDR2 sequences are SGHTA and FQGNSA. The length of the CDR3 is 16 residues. CDR3 DNA sequence: TGTGCCAGCAGCTTAGTAGCGGGAGGGAGCGGCTACGAGCAGTACTTC. Translated, it gives CASSLVAGGSGYEQYF.

The J gene is TRBJ2-4, the V gene TRBV10-1; D is unresolved. V was clipped by 6 bases and J by 1 base, with 13 bases between them. CDR1 and CDR2 (germline): WNHNN, SYGVQD (reference sequence). The CDR3 totals 15 residues. The CDR3 is CASSRVLPAKNIQYF. CDR3 DNA: TGCGCCAGCAGCCGGGTTTTGCCTGCCAAAAACATTCAGTACTTC.

V and J are TRBV9 and TRBJ1-3; D might be TRBD1 (5 bases). Germline assignment: CDR1 SGDLS and CDR2 YYNGEE. Trimming removed 4 bases at V and 2 bases at J, with 13 bases between. The CDR3 runs to 15 residues. The chain's CDR3 is CASSPQPGPGNTIYF. DNA of the CDR3: TGTGCCAGCAGCCCCCAGCCAGGGCCTGGAAACACCATATATTTT.

The chain is built from TRBV24-1 and TRBJ2-4; 8 bases fit TRBD1. This CDR3 contains 17 residues. After removal of 5 bases from V and 5 bases from J, the junction contained 13 bases not matched to a gene. Germline values: CDR1 KGHDR, CDR2 SFDVKD. The CDR3 DNA reads as TGTGCCACCAGTGGGCAGGGGGCAACCGGGGTCGAAAACATTCAGTACTTC. It encodes CATSGQGATGVENIQYF.

This chain connects TRBV12-3 or TRBV12-4 to TRBJ1-5, with TRBD1 as a possible D gene (5 bases). V dropped 4 bases and J dropped 6 bases, with 10 bases sitting between them. The CDR3 consists of 13 residues. The CDR3 nucleotides are TGTGCCAGCAGTTCTACAGGTTTTCAGCCCCAGCATTTT. Protein: CASSSTGFQPQHF.

The chain's CDR3 is CASSLAVSPLHF. The CDR3 DNA reads as TGTGCCAGCAGCTTAGCCGTTTCACCCCTCCACTTT. The chain recombines TRBV7-2 with TRBJ1-6; D gene ambiguous. The CDR3 has 12 amino acids. V was pared by 0 bases and J by 9 bases, with 3 bases between. Germline-derived CDR1 and CDR2 are SGHTA and FQGNSA.

This chain's CDR3 is CASMDLSGSFDEQFF. The CDR3 DNA reads TGTGCCAGCATGGACCTTAGCGGGAGTTTCGATGAGCAGTTCTTC. This chain joins TRBV6-5 and TRBJ2-1, with 9 bases fitting TRBD2. The trim removed 7 bases at V and 8 bases at J, leaving 12 bases unmatched. CDR1 is MNHEY, CDR2 SVGAGI, per germline. The CDR3 runs to 15 residues.

In this sample, this clone turned up once. Other DNA variants within this sample encode the same CDR3. This chain connects TRBV9 to TRBJ1-5; no clear D. Germline lookup yields CDR1 SGDLS and CDR2 YYNGEE. The CDR3 is 14 residues long. Between the trimmed V and J ends, which lost 2 bases and 0 bases, there was a span of 6 bases. For the CDR3, the DNA is TGTGCCAGCAGCGTTCAGGATAGCAATCAGCCCCAGCATTTT. Protein: CASSVQDSNQPQHF.

This clone was seen only a few times. The chain joins TRBV7-2 to TRBJ1-4, with no clear D. Trimming stripped 4 bases from V and 0 bases from J, with 6 bases between. Looked up from germline, CDR1 is SGHTA and CDR2 is FQGNSA. This CDR3 comprises 14 residues. In nucleotides, the CDR3 is TGTGCCAGCAGCTCAGTTGCAACTAATGAAAAACTGTTTTTT. This gives the protein CASSSVATNEKLFF.

The chain uses TRBV3-1 (or the pseudogene TRBV3-2) and TRBJ2-7, with D perhaps matching TRBD2 (6 bases). Between the trimmed V and J ends, which lost 2 bases and 7 bases, there was a span of 18 bases. Germline V gene sequence: CDR1 LGHDT, CDR2 YNNKEL (reference sequence). The CDR3 runs 15 residues. The CDR3 region has the DNA TGTGCCAGCAGCCAAAGGGGACTTCCTTCTCGGGAGCAGTACTTC. Amino acids: CASSQRGLPSREQYF.

This chain joins TRBV7-9 and TRBJ1-3; tentatively, D is TRBD1 (6 bases). The CDR3 totals 17 residues. The V end was cut by 4 bases, the J end by 2 bases, with 18 bases between. Germline V CDR1 and CDR2: SEHNR, FQNEAQ (reference sequence). Written as DNA, the CDR3 is TGTGCCAGCAGCTCCGACTCCAACTACAGGGCTGGAAACACCATATATTTT. Amino acids: CASSSDSNYRAGNTIYF.

V gene TRBV12-3 or TRBV12-4 combines with J gene TRBJ2-5; 8 bases line up with TRBD1. V trimming: 6 bases; J trimming: 2 bases; junction bases outside the gene matches: 2. There are 13 residues in the CDR3. The CDR3 reads CASRTGAQETQYF. The DNA for the CDR3 is TGTGCCAGCAGGACAGGGGCTCAAGAGACCCAGTACTTC.

Of note for this clone: Other DNA sequences within the sample encode an identical CDR3. V gene TRBV2 combines with J gene TRBJ1-2; no definite D call. The CDR3 runs 12 residues. Per the germline V gene, CDR1 is SNHLY and CDR2 is FYNNEI. V lost 5 bases and J 2 bases, leaving 6 bases between the germline ends. The CDR3 DNA reads TGTGCCAGCAGTCCCCAGAACTATGGCTACACCTTC. Translated, it gives CASSPQNYGYTF.

The chain is built from TRBV7-3 and TRBJ2-1; 9 nucleotides agree with TRBD1. CDR3 length equals 18 residues. Germline V gene lookup returns CDR1 SGHTA and CDR2 FQGTGA. The V segment lost 4 bases and the J segment 4 bases; nucleotides outside the gene matches: 14. The CDR3 region is CASSSPGQPGQGYNEQFF. The CDR3 region has the DNA TGTGCCAGCAGCTCCCCTGGACAACCGGGACAGGGATACAATGAGCAGTTCTTC. The complete variable domain, with remaining parts taken from reference TRBV7-3 and TRBJ2-1, reads GAGVSQTPSNKVTEKGKYVELRCDPISGHTALYWYRQSLGQGPEFLIYFQGTGAADDSGLPNDRFFAVRPEGSVSTLKIQRTERGDSAVYLCASSSPGQPGQGYNEQFFGPGTRLTVL.

The chain employs TRBV5-4 and TRBJ2-1; D not resolved. This CDR3 region has 14 residues. The germline V and J ends were trimmed by 2 bases and 1 base, with 7 bases remaining between them. The germline V gene has CDR1 SGHNT and CDR2 YYREEE (reference sequence). The CDR3 spells CASSLPGSYNEQFF. The CDR3 DNA reads as TGTGCCAGCAGCTTACCGGGTTCCTACAATGAGCAGTTCTTC.

The chain has TRBV28 and TRBJ2-7; 7 bases are a match to TRBD2. The germline gives CDR1 MDHEN, CDR2 SYDVKM. This CDR3 has 16 amino acids. The ends lost 5 bases at V and 3 bases at J; junction bases unmatched: 13. The CDR3 bases are TGTGCCAGCAGTCTCCCGGGGCGGGAGTACGTCTACGAGCAGTACTTC. Amino acids: CASSLPGREYVYEQYF.

The chain carries TRBV2 and TRBJ2-4; a weak D match, TRBD1 (5 bases). Per the germline V gene, CDR1 is SNHLY and CDR2 is FYNNEI. V shed 7 bases and J shed 2 bases, with 15 bases lying between them. The CDR3 runs to 15 residues. CDR3 region: CASTTVGVTKNIQYF. For the CDR3, the DNA is TGTGCCAGCACGACAGTCGGAGTGACCAAAAACATTCAGTACTTC.

The chain recombines TRBV5-1 with TRBJ2-2, with 13 bases fitting TRBD2. CDR1 is SGHRS, CDR2 YFSETQ, per germline. The J segment lost 4 bases and the V segment lost 1 base, leaving 10 bases of the junction unmatched. The CDR3 consists of 19 residues. In nucleotides, the CDR3 is TGCGCCAGCAGCTTGCCGGGACTAGCGGGAATAGGAGGCACCGGGGAGCTGTTTTTT. This codes for CASSLPGLAGIGGTGELFF. Variable domain in full (rest from reference TRBV5-1 and TRBJ2-2): KAGVTQTPRYLIKTRGQQVTLSCSPISGHRSVSWYQQTPGQGLQFLFEYFSETQRNKGNFPGRFSGRQFSNSRSEMNVSTLELGDSALYLCASSLPGLAGIGGTGELFFGEGSRLTVL.

The chain couples TRBV7-2 to TRBJ2-1, with D tentatively TRBD1 (6 bases). Looked up from germline, CDR1 is SGHTA and CDR2 is FQGNSA. This CDR3 contains 15 residues. Between the trimmed V and J ends, which lost 3 bases and 5 bases, there was a span of 14 bases. CDR3 DNA sequence: TGTGCCAGCAGCTTCGGGGCAGGGGACAACAATGAGCAGTTCTTC. Residues: CASSFGAGDNNEQFF.

The chain combines TRBV5-8 with TRBJ1-5; 9 bases agree with TRBD1. This CDR3 contains 15 residues. V lost 0 bases and J lost 5; bases outside the gene matches: 3. Germline V gene sequence: CDR1 SGHTS, CDR2 YDEGEE. The CDR3 sequence: CASSLARQGDQPQHF. The CDR3 region has the DNA TGTGCCAGCAGCTTGGCCCGACAGGGGGATCAGCCCCAGCATTTT.

This clone was observed a single time. The chain combines TRBV28 with TRBJ2-5; a possible D gene is TRBD1 (6 bases). The CDR3 runs to 14 residues. The germline V gene has CDR1 MDHEN and CDR2 SYDVKM. Trimming took off 1 base at V and 6 bases at J, with 12 bases between the two ends. CDR3 sequence: CASSLLAGAKTQYF. DNA for the CDR3: TGTGCCAGCAGTTTATTGGCAGGGGCGAAGACCCAGTACTTC.

The rearrangement joins TRBV5-4 to TRBJ1-3; D is unclear. This CDR3 region has 14 residues. Germline V gene lookup returns CDR1 SGHNT and CDR2 YYREEE (reference sequence). The germline V and J ends were trimmed by 4 bases and 5 bases, with 13 bases remaining between them. For the CDR3, the DNA is TGTGCCAGCAGCGACGGGATTCATCGAAACACCATATATTTT. Amino acids: CASSDGIHRNTIYF. Drawing the rest from reference TRBV5-4 and TRBJ1-3, the complete variable domain is ETGVTQSPTHLIKTRGQQVTLRCSSQSGHNTVSWYQQALGQGPQFIFQYYREEENGRGNFPPRFSGLQFPNYSSELNVNALELDDSALYLCASSDGIHRNTIYFGEGSWLTVV.

The chain uses TRBV27 and TRBJ1-6; TRBD1 matches at 12 bases. CDR1 and CDR2 from the germline V gene are MNHEY and SMNVEV (reference sequence). The J segment lost 7 bases and the V segment lost 3 bases, leaving 4 bases of the junction unmatched. The CDR3 spans 16 residues. The CDR3 is CASSFGTGGANSPLHF. The CDR3 DNA sequence: TGTGCCAGCAGTTTCGGGACAGGGGGCGCGAATTCACCCCTCCACTTT.

This clone was recorded a few times. The chain recombines TRBV29-1 with TRBJ1-5; no firm D call. CDR3 length: 15 amino acids. V lost 6 bases and J lost 4, with 19 bases in between. Germline V gives CDR1 SQVTM, CDR2 ANQGSEA. The CDR3 sequence: CSVSSGGGINQPQHF. CDR3 coding DNA: TGCAGCGTGTCTTCCGGCGGAGGGATAAATCAGCCCCAGCATTTT.

This chain's CDR3 is CASSASGSITDTQYF. The DNA for the CDR3 is TGCGCCAGCAGCGCGAGCGGGAGTATCACAGATACGCAGTATTTT. This chain connects TRBV5-1 to TRBJ2-3; 8 nucleotides line up with TRBD2. Trimming cost V 4 bases and J 2 bases; bases outside gene matches: 6. Germline loops: CDR1 SGHRS, CDR2 YFSETQ. CDR3 length: 15 residues.

As regards this clone: Different DNA sequences within this sample yield the same CDR3. This chain joins TRBV18 and TRBJ1-3; no firm D call. The CDR3 runs to 15 residues. The germline gives CDR1 KGHSH, CDR2 LQKENI. Trimming took 2 bases from V and 0 from J, leaving 8 bases between them. In DNA, the CDR3 is TGTGCCAGCTCACCAAACAGCCACTCTGGAAACACCATATATTTT. This translates into CASSPNSHSGNTIYF.